Below, 15 T cell receptor beta chains from the same sample are listed, as sequenced in a study of T cell changes during pregnancy in multiple sclerosis. The protocol was immunoSEQ multiplex PCR, while the TCRdb copy is restricted to in-frame clones and leaves out a portion. The repertoire holds tens of thousands of clones, with about nine tenths as singletons. Specimen: CD4+ T cells from peripheral blood mononuclear cells, collected in the third trimester of pregnancy. These TCRs come from a female donor with multiple sclerosis, enrolled in a pregnancy study.

This clone occurred once. The chain uses TRBV5-1 and TRBJ2-1; D might be TRBD2 (6 bases). V was pared by 1 base and J by 7 bases, with 12 bases between. This CDR3 contains 14 residues. Germline V gene lookup returns CDR1 SGHRS and CDR2 YFSETQ. CDR3 in amino acids: CASSLYVSGNEQFF. In DNA, the CDR3 is TGCGCCAGCAGCTTGTATGTTAGCGGTAATGAGCAGTTCTTC.

V gene TRBV7-3 combines with J gene TRBJ2-3, with TRBD2 identical over 7 bases. With V trimmed by 1 base and J by 0 bases, 4 bases remained unmatched. The CDR3 is 16 amino acids. Looked up from germline, CDR1 is SGHTA and CDR2 is FQGTGA. CDR3: CASSLRGSGSTDTQYF. Written as DNA, the CDR3 is TGTGCCAGCAGCTTAAGGGGTAGCGGGAGCACAGATACGCAGTATTTT. Together with reference TRBV7-3 and TRBJ2-3, the CDR3 gives the full variable domain: GAGVSQTPSNKVTEKGKYVELRCDPISGHTALYWYRQSLGQGPEFLIYFQGTGAADDSGLPNDRFFAVRPEGSVSTLKIQRTERGDSAVYLCASSLRGSGSTDTQYFGPGTRLTVL.

This chain links TRBV5-5 with TRBJ2-2, with 10 bases matching TRBD2. V lost 3 bases to trimming and J lost 5 bases; unmatched junction nucleotides: 4. Germline V gene data show CDR1 as SGHKS and CDR2 as YYEKEE (reference sequence). This CDR3 contains 15 residues. The CDR3 region has the DNA TGTGCCAGCAGCTGGGGGACTAGCGAGACCGGGGAGCTGTTTTTT. It encodes CASSWGTSETGELFF. Supplemented by reference TRBV5-5 and TRBJ2-2, the full variable domain reads DAGVTQSPTHLIKTRGQQVTLRCSPISGHKSVSWYQQVLGQGPQFIFQYYEKEERGRGNFPDRFSARQFPNYSSELNVNALLLGDSALYLCASSWGTSETGELFFGEGSRLTVL.

CDR3 sequence (DNA): TGTGCCAGCAGTGAAGGCCTCGAGGATATGGATGAGCAGTTCTTC. Residues: CASSEGLEDMDEQFF. The chain employs TRBV6-1 and TRBJ2-1; D unresolved. The CDR3 contains 15 residues. V was pared by 1 base and J by 8 bases, with 15 bases between. Germline loops: CDR1 MNHNS, CDR2 SASEGT.

The V and J genes are TRBV19 and TRBJ2-3, with a weak D call TRBD2 (5 bases). The length of the CDR3 is 13 residues. The V and J ends lost 3 bases and 8 bases respectively, with 12 bases between them. Germline CDR1 LNHDA, CDR2 SQIVND (reference sequence). The DNA for the CDR3 is TGTGCCAGTAGTATGGACTTACGGGGTACGCAGTATTTT. It is translated as CASSMDLRGTQYF.

The chain recombines TRBV15 with TRBJ2-7; 9 nucleotides line up with TRBD1. Germline V gives CDR1 LNHNV, CDR2 YYDKDF (reference sequence). Losses at the gene ends were 5 bases for V and 5 bases for J; bases not matched to a gene: 10. The CDR3 is made up of 15 amino acids. For the CDR3, the DNA is TGTGCCACCAGCGAACCCGGGACAGGGAGGCACGAGCAGTACTTC. The encoded protein is CATSEPGTGRHEQYF.

This sequence joins TRBV7-6 and TRBJ1-6, with 7 bases identical to TRBD1. V lost 0 bases, J lost 6 bases, and 2 bases stayed unmatched. This CDR3 has 15 amino acids. The germline V gene has CDR1 SGHVS and CDR2 FNYEAQ. The CDR3 DNA is TGTGCCAGCAGCTTAGCAGGGGGCTCTAATTCACCCCTCCACTTT. This translates into CASSLAGGSNSPLHF.

J is TRBJ1-1 and V is TRBV6-6; no clear D gene. With 6 bases removed from V and 7 bases from J, the gap between germline ends came to 12 bases. The CDR3 covers 12 residues. The germline CDR1 and CDR2 sequences are MNHNY and SVGAGI (reference sequence). CDR3 nucleotide sequence: TGTGCCAGCAGCCTCCGGGGAGGTGAAGCTTTCTTT. Its protein product is CASSLRGGEAFF.

V and J are TRBV27 and TRBJ2-3, with a tentative D call TRBD1 (6 bases). Germline assignment: CDR1 MNHEY and CDR2 SMNVEV (reference sequence). This CDR3 spans 14 amino acids. The V end lost 6 bases, the J end lost 2 bases, and 12 bases lay between the germline ends. CDR3 residues: CASSRDINTDTQYF. The CDR3 DNA follows: TGTGCCAGCAGCCGGGACATCAACACAGATACGCAGTATTTT.

The chain combines TRBV25-1 with TRBJ2-7, with 7 nucleotides matching TRBD2. The germline V gene has CDR1 MGHDK and CDR2 SYGVNS. The length of the CDR3 is 13 residues. The V gene end was trimmed by 5 bases and the J gene end by 3 bases; junction bases not matched to a gene: 4. The CDR3 nucleotides are TGTGCCAGCAGTTGGGGGGAGGGCTACGAGCAGTACTTC. Translation: CASSWGEGYEQYF.

The genes are TRBV11-2 and TRBJ2-7; D remains ambiguous. Germline lookup yields CDR1 SGHAT and CDR2 FQNNGV. CDR3 length: 11 residues. V was shortened by 3 bases and J by 4 bases, with 4 bases between the two germline ends. CDR3 residues: CASSFHYEQYF. The CDR3 DNA reads as TGTGCCAGCAGCTTTCATTACGAGCAGTACTTC.

This chain links TRBV15 with TRBJ1-4; 9 nucleotides match TRBD1. CDR1 is LNHNV and CDR2 is YYDKDF in the germline V gene (reference sequence). CDR3 length: 16 amino acids. After removal of 5 bases from V and 6 bases from J, the junction contained 10 bases not matched to a gene. The DNA for the CDR3 is TGTGCCACCAGCGGTAAATTTGACAGGGGGGATGAAAAACTGTTTTTT. Translation: CATSGKFDRGDEKLFF.

This clone was observed once. In DNA, the CDR3 is TGTGCCAGCAGCGTAGTTCCGTGGAGAATAGAAGGCAATGAGCAGTTCTTC. Translated: CASSVVPWRIEGNEQFF. The chain is built from TRBV9 and TRBJ2-1; the D is unclear. CDR3 length equals 17 residues. Germline V gene sequence: CDR1 SGDLS, CDR2 YYNGEE. Trimming shortened V by 0 bases and J by 6 bases, and 19 bases separated the two germline ends. Complete variable domain (other parts from reference TRBV9 and TRBJ2-1): DSGVTQTPKHLITATGQRVTLRCSPRSGDLSVYWYQQSLDQGLQFLIQYYNGEERAKGNILERFSAQQFPDLHSELNLSSLELGDSALYFCASSVVPWRIEGNEQFFGPGTRLTVL.

This chain joins TRBV7-2 and TRBJ2-7; 7 positions agree with TRBD2. CDR1 is SGHTA and CDR2 is FQGNSA in the germline V gene. The CDR3 covers 14 residues. V was clipped by 7 bases and J by 4 bases; unmatched bases: 10. CDR3 nucleotide sequence: TGTGCCAGCACCCAGTTAGCGGGTTCTTACGAGCAGTACTTC. Translating it yields CASTQLAGSYEQYF.

The chain joins TRBV21-1 to TRBJ2-2; the listed D gene, TRBD1, was not tested against the DNA. TRBV21-1 is a pseudogene. This CDR3 has 13 residues. The CDR3 loop reads CASSENGTGELFF. The CDR3 region has the DNA TGTGCCAGCAGCGAGAACGGGACAGGGGAGCTGTTTTTT.